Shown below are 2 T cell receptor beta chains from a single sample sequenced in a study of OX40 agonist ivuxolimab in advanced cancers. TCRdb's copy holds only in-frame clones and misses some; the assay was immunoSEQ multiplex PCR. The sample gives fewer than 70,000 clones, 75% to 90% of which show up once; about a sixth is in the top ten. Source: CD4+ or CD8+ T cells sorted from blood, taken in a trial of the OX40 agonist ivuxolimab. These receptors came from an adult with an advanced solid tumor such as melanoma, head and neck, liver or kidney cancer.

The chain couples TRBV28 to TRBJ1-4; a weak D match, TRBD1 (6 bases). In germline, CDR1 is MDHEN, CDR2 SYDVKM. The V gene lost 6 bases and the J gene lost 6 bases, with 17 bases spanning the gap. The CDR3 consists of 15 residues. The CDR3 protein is CASSTGGRIYEKLFF. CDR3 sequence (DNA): TGTGCCAGCAGCACCGGGGGGCGAATCTATGAAAAACTGTTTTTT.

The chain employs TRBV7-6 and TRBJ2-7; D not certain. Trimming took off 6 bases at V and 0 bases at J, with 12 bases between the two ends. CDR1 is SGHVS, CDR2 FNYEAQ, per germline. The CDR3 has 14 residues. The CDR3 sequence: CASRPQESSYEQYF. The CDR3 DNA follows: TGTGCCAGCAGGCCCCAGGAGAGCTCCTACGAGCAGTACTTC.